This T cell receptor (beta chain) was retrieved from a study of T cells in Graves' hyperthyroidism and ophthalmopathy (dated by TCRdb to the late 2010s). For the wider study: Peripheral blood was collected at initial diagnosis, before any treatment. The paper reports TCR Vbeta CDR3 sequencing of approximately 130 peripheral blood samples: 40 or so ophthalmopathy, 70 to 85 hyperthyroidism and approximately 17 progressor patients. Thyroid tissue and blood T-cell repertoires from six Graves' hyperthyroidism patients were also compared in the study. An independent validation cohort of under 20 hyperthyroidism patients and more than 15 patients who later progressed to ophthalmopathy tested prospective prediction of ophthalmopathy. The 100 discovery patients were divided at random into training and test sets in a 7:3 ratio. After sampling, hyperthyroidism patients received methimazole starting at 30 mg daily, and ophthalmopathy patients received high-dose intravenous methylprednisolone. To identify TCR V-J signatures that set the groups apart, the researchers used a discovery cohort of 100 patients, made up of fewer than 50 with Graves' ophthalmopathy and around 58 with stable Graves' hyperthyroidism. What the authors observed across the whole study: No statistical method was used to set the sample size in advance, and investigators knew the group allocation. In validation, the model predicted progression to ophthalmopathy a median of about 5.9 months before onset, with about 70% sensitivity and about 75% specificity. A 13 V-J signature model separated ophthalmopathy from stable hyperthyroidism, with nearly 90% sensitivity and just under 84% specificity in cross-validation and 80%/75% in testing. Most expanded thyroid clonotypes (frequency above 0.001) were also detected in blood, suggesting blood repertoires may reflect thyroid immune responses.

A patient counted as having stable Graves' hyperthyroidism if no progression to ophthalmopathy occurred over 18 months of follow-up. The hyperthyroidism patients were between 18 and 65 years old and newly diagnosed, with a disease duration of less than 2 months. Patients with uncontrolled infections, other autoimmune diseases, pregnancy or lactation were excluded. Diagnoses were based on clinical symptoms, serum thyroxine and TRAb, thyroid ultrasound and orbital computed tomography. Ficoll-Paque density gradient centrifugation was used to isolate PBMCs from around 9.1 ml of fresh peripheral blood. Total RNA was extracted using Trizol reagent, and RNA quality was assessed on an Agilent 2100 Bioanalyzer. At least ten counts were recorded for this clonotype. Its binding antigen is unknown. No base qualities exist here, and no much larger clone lies one base off it. V ends up 0 bases short and J 8 bases short, with an unmatched junction base count of 7. The CDR1 and CDR2 encoded by the germline V gene are MNHNS and SASEGT. The CDR3, from cysteine to phenylalanine, totals 16 residues. Just CDR3 DNA is preserved here, 48 bases in frame from base 1.

The TCR beta CDR3 regions were amplified from RNA transcripts. The first round of RT-PCR for the TCR CDR3 was performed with the HTBI primer set and the Qiagen OneStep RT-PCR kit. Libraries were constructed in a second round of multiplex PCR, after which size selection and purification were carried out. Libraries were sequenced paired-end with 100 bp reads on an Illumina HiSeq2000. Turning to the authors' computational methods: Raw data were processed with SOAPnuke, discarding reads with adapters, uncalled bases, mean Phred below 15, or no exact constant-primer or identifier match. COPE v1.2.5 was used to merge high-quality paired reads, and clonotypes were defined as unique nucleotide sequences. Clonotypes were aligned to IMGT TRBV, TRBD and TRBJ reference segments using MiTCR v1.1. The analysis was restricted to V-J combinations with a frequency above 0.0001, which together covered roughly 99% of the repertoires. A TCS score was defined as the ratio of F50 (clonal expansion) to E x V (chaos), with BLOSUM62-based TCRdist applied between CDR3 peptides within each V-J. Welch's t-statistics and random forest reduced 500 to 550 V-J features to 13, which were used in a naive Bayes classifier (R e1071). The public sequencing data were trimmed at Q25 with fastp and processed into clonotypes with MiXCR by TCRdb, which kept only in-frame beta chains. CDR3 protein sequences are deduplicated, and each keeps its most common genes and DNA. In this record, the V and J calls reflect TCRdb's handling and not the investigators' own analysis. This sample lists about 360,000 distinct CDR3 sequences; under 15% were detected once. The ten largest clones represent 9.2% of the sample.

The sequence is built from TRBV6-1 and TRBJ1-4, with 9 bases in between that match TRBD1. The TCR was taken from a woman aged 18-29 years with Graves' hyperthyroidism. The sequenced sample was blood. The sequenced DNA is TGTGCCAGCAGTGAAGCCCTGGGACAGGGAGGAGAAAAACTGTTTTTT. It encodes CASSEALGQGGEKLFF.